These 3 T cell receptor beta chains originate from one sample sequenced in a study of T cell responses to AZD1222 COVID-19 vaccine. TCRdb keeps only in-frame clones here, not all; method: immunoSEQ multiplex PCR. The data contain roughly 120,000 clones, around 89% of them seen just once; the ten biggest clones take up approximately 6.5%. Sample: peripheral blood, taken 28 days after the second AZD1222 dose. The receptor source for this set is an adult who received the AZD1222 COVID-19 vaccine.

The V call is TRBV6-1, the J call TRBJ1-6; D is undetermined. Germline CDR1 is MNHNS and CDR2 is SASEGT. Trimming removed 2 bases from V and 5 bases from J, with 10 bases in between. This CDR3 comprises 15 residues. CDR3 nucleotides: TGTGCCAGCAGTGAAAGAGAGTACGATAATTCACCCCTCCACTTT. Amino acids: CASSEREYDNSPLHF.

This chain links TRBV28 with TRBJ2-1; tentatively, D is TRBD2 (7 bases). The germline V and J ends were trimmed by 2 bases and 14 bases, with 13 bases remaining between them. The CDR3 extends over 12 amino acids. Germline V gene sequence: CDR1 MDHEN, CDR2 SYDVKM. The CDR3 nucleotides read TGTGCCAGCAGTTTAGGGGGAGGGACAAAGTTCTTC. It is translated as CASSLGGGTKFF.

V usage is TRBV3-1 (or the pseudogene TRBV3-2) and J usage is TRBJ2-5; 9 bases are a match to TRBD1. Unmatched junction bases numbered 4, after V lost 4 bases and J lost 4 bases. CDR1 and CDR2 from the germline V gene are LGHDT and YNNKEL (reference sequence). The length of the CDR3 is 14 residues. DNA for the CDR3: TGTGCCAGCAGCCGGACAGGGGTCGGAGAGACCCAGTACTTC. Encoded protein: CASSRTGVGETQYF.